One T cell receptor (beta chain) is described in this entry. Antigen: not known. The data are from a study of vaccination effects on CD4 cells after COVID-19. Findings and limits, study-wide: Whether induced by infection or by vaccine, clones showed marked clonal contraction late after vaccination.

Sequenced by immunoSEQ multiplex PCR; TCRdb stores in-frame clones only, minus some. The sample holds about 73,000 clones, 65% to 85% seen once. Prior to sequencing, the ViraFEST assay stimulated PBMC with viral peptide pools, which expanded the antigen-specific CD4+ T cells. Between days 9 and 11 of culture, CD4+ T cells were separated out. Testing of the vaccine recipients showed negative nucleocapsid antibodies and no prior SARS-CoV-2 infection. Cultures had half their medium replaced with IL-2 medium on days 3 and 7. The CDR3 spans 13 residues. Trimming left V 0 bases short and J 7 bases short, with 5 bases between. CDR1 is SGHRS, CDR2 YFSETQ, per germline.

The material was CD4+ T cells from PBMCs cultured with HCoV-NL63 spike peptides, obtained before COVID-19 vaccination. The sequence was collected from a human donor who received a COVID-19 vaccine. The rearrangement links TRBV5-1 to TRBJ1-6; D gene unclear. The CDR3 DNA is TGCGCCAGCAGCTTGGCTTTAAATTCACCCCTCCACTTT. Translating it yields CASSLALNSPLHF.